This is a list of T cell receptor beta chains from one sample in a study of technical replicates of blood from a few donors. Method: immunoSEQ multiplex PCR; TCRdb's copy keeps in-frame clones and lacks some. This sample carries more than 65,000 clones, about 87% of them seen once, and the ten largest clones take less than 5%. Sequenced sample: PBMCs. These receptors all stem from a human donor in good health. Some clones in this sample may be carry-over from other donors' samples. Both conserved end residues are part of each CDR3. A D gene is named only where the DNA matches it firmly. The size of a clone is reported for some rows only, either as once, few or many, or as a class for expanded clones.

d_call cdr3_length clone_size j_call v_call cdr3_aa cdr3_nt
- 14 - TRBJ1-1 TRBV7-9 CASSRTDRDGEAFF TGTGCCAGCAGCCGAACTGACCGGGATGGGGAAGCTTTCTTT
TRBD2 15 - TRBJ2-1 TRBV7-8 CASSSLAGSYNEQFF TGTGCCAGCAGCTCTCTAGCGGGATCCTACAATGAGCAGTTCTTC
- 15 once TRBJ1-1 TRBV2 CASSATYRENTEAFF TGTGCCAGCAGTGCGACATACAGGGAGAACACTGAAGCTTTCTTT
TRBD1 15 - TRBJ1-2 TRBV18 CASSLSGTDNYGYTF TGTGCCAGCTCACTTTCCGGGACAGATAACTATGGCTACACCTTC
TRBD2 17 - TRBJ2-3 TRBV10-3 CAISESRLAGVPDTQYF TGTGCCATCAGTGAGTCGAGGCTAGCGGGGGTCCCAGATACGCAGTATTTT
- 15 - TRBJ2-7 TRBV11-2 CASSLGQKSSYEQYF TGTGCCAGCAGCTTAGGGCAGAAGTCTTCCTACGAGCAGTACTTC
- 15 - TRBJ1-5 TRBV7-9 CASSQSAGGNQPQHF TGTGCCAGCAGCCAAAGCGCGGGGGGCAATCAGCCCCAGCATTTT
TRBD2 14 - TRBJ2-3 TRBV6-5 CAIDTSGGTDTQYF TGTGCCATCGACACTAGCGGGGGCACAGATACGCAGTATTTT
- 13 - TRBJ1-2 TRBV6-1 CASSGLQTGGYTF TGTGCCAGCAGTGGATTACAGACCGGTGGCTACACCTTC
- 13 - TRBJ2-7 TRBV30 CAWSVTYSYEQYF TGTGCCTGGAGCGTAACCTATTCCTACGAGCAGTACTTC
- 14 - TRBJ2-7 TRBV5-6 CASSSRRGSYEQYF TGTGCCAGCAGCTCAAGGCGGGGTTCCTACGAGCAGTACTTC
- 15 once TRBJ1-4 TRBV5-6 CASSHTGETNEKLFF TGTGCCAGCAGTCACACGGGGGAAACTAATGAAAAACTGTTTTTT
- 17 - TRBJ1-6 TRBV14 CASSQPRSGSYNSPLHF TGTGCCAGCAGCCAACCGAGAAGTGGCTCCTATAATTCACCCCTCCACTTT
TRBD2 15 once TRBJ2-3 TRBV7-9 CASSLSRTSTDTQYF TGTGCCAGCAGCCTTAGCCGGACTAGTACCGATACGCAGTATTTT
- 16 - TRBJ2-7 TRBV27 CASSRNFQGTRAEQYF TGTGCCAGCAGCCGAAACTTCCAGGGGACCCGGGCCGAGCAGTACTTC
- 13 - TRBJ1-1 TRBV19 CASSVAQNTEAFF TGTGCCAGTAGTGTGGCCCAGAACACTGAAGCTTTCTTT
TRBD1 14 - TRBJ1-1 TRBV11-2 CASKLADRGSTAFF TGTGCCAGCAAACTTGCGGACAGGGGCAGTACGGCTTTCTTT
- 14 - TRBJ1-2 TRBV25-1 CASSQSEGVYGYTF TGTGCCAGCTCCCAATCCGAAGGGGTCTATGGCTACACCTTC
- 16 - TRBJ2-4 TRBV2 CASSEGGTGKRDIQYF TGTGCCAGCAGTGAGGGGGGGACAGGCAAGAGGGACATTCAGTACTTC
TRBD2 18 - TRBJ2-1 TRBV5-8 CASSLGWVRGESYNEQFF TGTGCCAGCAGCTTGGGATGGGTGCGGGGGGAATCCTACAATGAGCAGTTCTTC
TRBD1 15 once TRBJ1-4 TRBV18 CASSLTGATNEKLFF TGTGCCAGCTCACTAACAGGGGCAACTAATGAAAAACTGTTTTTT
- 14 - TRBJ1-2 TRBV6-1 CASSEATGRYGYTF TGTGCCAGCAGTGAAGCTACAGGGCGGTATGGCTACACCTTC
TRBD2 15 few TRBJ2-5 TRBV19 CASSRAGGGEETQYF TGTGCCAGTAGTAGGGCGGGAGGCGGGGAAGAGACCCAGTACTTC
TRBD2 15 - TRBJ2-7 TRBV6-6 CASSYGTSDLYEQYF TGTGCCAGCAGTTATGGGACTAGCGACCTCTACGAGCAGTACTTC